The rows below give T cell receptor beta chains drawn from one sample of a study of TIL therapy for anti-PD-1-resistant metastatic lung cancer. Profiled with immunoSEQ multiplex PCR; TCRdb holds only in-frame clones, not every one. The sample carries over 20,000 clones, roughly 72% recorded once. The material sequenced was tumor tissue, taken at baseline. The receptor source for this set is a person aged 25-80 years with non-small cell lung cancer. Each CDR3 is given with its conserved first and last residue. D genes are given only for firm matches. Clone size, where shown, is once, few, many, or a class for clones that have expanded.

TRBJ2-7 TRBV7-2 few NA TGTGCCAGCAGCCGAACTACAGGGAAGACCTCCGAGCAGTACTTC CASSRTTGKTSEQYF
TRBJ2-3 TRBV11-2 NA NA TGTGCCAGCAGCTCCCGGAGCGGGACAGGCACAGATACGCAGTATTTT CASSSRSGTGTDTQYF
TRBJ2-1 TRBV7-9 NA NA TGTGCCAGCAGCACTCGACCCGGACAGAGCTCCTACAATGAGCAGTTCTTC CASSTRPGQSSYNEQFF
TRBJ1-6 TRBV7-9 few NA TGTGCCAGCAGCTTAGAGGACCGGGACCCCAGGCCACCCCTCCACTTT CASSLEDRDPRPPLHF
TRBJ1-3 TRBV19 NA NA TGTGCCAGTAGTGTCTCCGACAGGAGCTCTGGAAACACCATATATTTT CASSVSDRSSGNTIYF
TRBJ1-1 TRBV4-1 NA NA TGCGCCAGCAGCCACCAAGTAGGAGGGGAAGCTGAAGCTTTCTTT CASSHQVGGEAEAFF
TRBJ2-5 TRBV6-1 NA TRBD2 TGTGCCAGCACTCCGGGACTAGAGTGGGAGACCCAGTACTTC CASTPGLEWETQYF
TRBJ2-2 TRBV10-1 NA NA TGCGCCAGCAGAGGCTCCGGGGAGCTGTTTTTT CASRGSGELFF
TRBJ2-1 TRBV6-4 NA NA TGTGCCAGCAGTGACACCGCGACTGGCAATGAGCAGTTCTTC CASSDTATGNEQFF
TRBJ1-2 TRBV7-2 NA TRBD1 TGTGCCAGCAGCTCAGCCGGGACAGGGAGGTGGGGCTACACCTTC CASSSAGTGRWGYTF
TRBJ1-2 TRBV5-1 NA NA TGCGCCAGCAGCGCCAGCTATGGCTACACCTTC CASSASYGYTF
TRBJ1-2 TRBV14 NA NA TGTGCCAGCAGCCAAGCGAGGGGACATGGCTACACCTTC CASSQARGHGYTF
TRBJ2-1 TRBV10-3 NA TRBD2 TGTGCCATCAGTGAGGAGGGTCCAGCGGGAGGTTACAATGAGCAGTTCTTC CAISEEGPAGGYNEQFF
TRBJ2-2 TRBV7-7 NA TRBD1 TGTGCTAGCAGCCCGCGGGACAGGGGGCTCACCGGGGAGCTGTTTTTT CASSPRDRGLTGELFF